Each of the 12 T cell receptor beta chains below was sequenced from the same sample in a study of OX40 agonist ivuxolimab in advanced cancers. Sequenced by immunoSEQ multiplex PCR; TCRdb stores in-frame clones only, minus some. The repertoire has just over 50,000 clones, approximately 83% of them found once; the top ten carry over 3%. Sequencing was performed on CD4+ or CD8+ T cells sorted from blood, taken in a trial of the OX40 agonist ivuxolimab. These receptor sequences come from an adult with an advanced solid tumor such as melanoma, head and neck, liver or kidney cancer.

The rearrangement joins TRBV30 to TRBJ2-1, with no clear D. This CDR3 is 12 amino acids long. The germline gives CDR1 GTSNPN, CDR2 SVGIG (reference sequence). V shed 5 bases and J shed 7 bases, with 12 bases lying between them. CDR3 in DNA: TGTGCCTGGGAAAACATAGGTAATGAGCAGTTCTTC. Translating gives CAWENIGNEQFF.

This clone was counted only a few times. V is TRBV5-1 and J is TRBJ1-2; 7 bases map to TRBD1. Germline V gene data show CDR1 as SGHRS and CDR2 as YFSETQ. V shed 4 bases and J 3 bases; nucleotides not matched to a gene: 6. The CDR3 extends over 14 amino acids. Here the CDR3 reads CASSLQGNDYGYTF. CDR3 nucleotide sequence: TGCGCCAGCAGCCTACAGGGGAACGACTATGGCTACACCTTC.

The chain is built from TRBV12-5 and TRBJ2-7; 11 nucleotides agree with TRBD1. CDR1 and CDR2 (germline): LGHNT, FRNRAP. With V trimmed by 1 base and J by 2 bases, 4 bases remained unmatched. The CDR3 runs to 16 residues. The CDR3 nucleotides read TGTGCTAGTGGTTTGGGCGGGGGACAGGGGGCCTACGAGCAGTACTTC. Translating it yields CASGLGGGQGAYEQYF.

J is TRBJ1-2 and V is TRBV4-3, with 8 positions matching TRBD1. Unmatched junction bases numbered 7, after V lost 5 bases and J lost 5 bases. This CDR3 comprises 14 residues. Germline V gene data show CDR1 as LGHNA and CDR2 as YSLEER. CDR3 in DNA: TGCGCCAGCAGCTTAGCGGACAGGGCGTATGGCTACACCTTC. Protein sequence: CASSLADRAYGYTF.

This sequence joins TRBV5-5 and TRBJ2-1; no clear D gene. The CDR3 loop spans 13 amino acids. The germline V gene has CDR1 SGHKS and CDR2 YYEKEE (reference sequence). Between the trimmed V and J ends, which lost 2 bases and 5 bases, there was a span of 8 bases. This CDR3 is CASSFLGNNEQFF. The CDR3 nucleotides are TGTGCCAGCAGCTTCTTGGGGAACAATGAGCAGTTCTTC.

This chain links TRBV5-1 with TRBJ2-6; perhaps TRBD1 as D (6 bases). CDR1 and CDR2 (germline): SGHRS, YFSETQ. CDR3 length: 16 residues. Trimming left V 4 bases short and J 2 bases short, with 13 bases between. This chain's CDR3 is CASSGAPGAGANVLTF. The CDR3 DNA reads TGCGCCAGCAGCGGCGCGCCAGGGGCTGGGGCCAACGTCCTGACTTTC.

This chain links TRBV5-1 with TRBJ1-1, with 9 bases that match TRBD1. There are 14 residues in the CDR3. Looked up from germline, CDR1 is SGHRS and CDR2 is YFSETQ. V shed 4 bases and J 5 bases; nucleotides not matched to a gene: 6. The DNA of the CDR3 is TGCGCCAGCAGCACCGGACAGGGGTGGACTGAAGCTTTCTTT. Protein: CASSTGQGWTEAFF.

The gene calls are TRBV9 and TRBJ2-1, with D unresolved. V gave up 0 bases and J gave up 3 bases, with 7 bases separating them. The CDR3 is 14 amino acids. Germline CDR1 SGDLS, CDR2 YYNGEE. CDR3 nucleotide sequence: TGTGCCAGCAGCGTAGGTTGGGACTACAATGAGCAGTTCTTC. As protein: CASSVGWDYNEQFF. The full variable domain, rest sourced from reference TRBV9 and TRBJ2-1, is DSGVTQTPKHLITATGQRVTLRCSPRSGDLSVYWYQQSLDQGLQFLIQYYNGEERAKGNILERFSAQQFPDLHSELNLSSLELGDSALYFCASSVGWDYNEQFFGPGTRLTVL.

The CDR3 here is CASSGGDRAFYGYTF. In DNA, the CDR3 is TGTGCCAGCAGTGGTGGGGACAGGGCGTTTTATGGCTACACCTTC. The V and J genes are TRBV6-1 and TRBJ1-2; TRBD1 matches 9 bases. The trim removed 4 bases at V and 5 bases at J, leaving 8 bases unmatched. The CDR3 loop spans 15 amino acids. The germline V gene encodes CDR1 MNHNS and CDR2 SASEGT.

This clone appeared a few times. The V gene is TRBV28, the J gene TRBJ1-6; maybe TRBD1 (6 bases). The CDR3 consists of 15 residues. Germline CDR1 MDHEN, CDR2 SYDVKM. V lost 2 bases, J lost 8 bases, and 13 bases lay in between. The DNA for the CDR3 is TGTGCCAGCAGTTTACCAGGGGTGGTCGATTCACCCCTCCACTTT. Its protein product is CASSLPGVVDSPLHF.

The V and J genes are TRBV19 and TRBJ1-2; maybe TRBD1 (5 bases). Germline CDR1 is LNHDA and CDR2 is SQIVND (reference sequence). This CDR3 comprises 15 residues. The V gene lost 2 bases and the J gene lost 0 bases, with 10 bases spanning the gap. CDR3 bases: TGTGCCAGTAGTATATGGCAGACAGCTAACTATGGCTACACCTTC. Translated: CASSIWQTANYGYTF.

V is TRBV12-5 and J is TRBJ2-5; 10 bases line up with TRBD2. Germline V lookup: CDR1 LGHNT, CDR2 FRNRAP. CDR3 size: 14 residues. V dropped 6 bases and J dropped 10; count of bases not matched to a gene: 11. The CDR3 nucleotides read TGTGCTAGTGGCAACCTAGCGGGAGAATCCGGCCAGTACTTC. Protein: CASGNLAGESGQYF.